The 8 T cell receptor beta chains below all came from one sample that was sequenced in a study of T cell clonality in common variable immunodeficiency. Some clones are missing from TCRdb's copy, which holds only in-frame ones; the method was immunoSEQ multiplex PCR. Altogether about 44,000 clones were found in the sample, and no singletons occur. Sample: peripheral blood mononuclear cells. The receptors shown here come from a person aged 18 to 75 in good health.

This clone was observed many times. The DNA read from the CDR3 is TGTGCCAGCAGCTTATGGACTGACACAGATACG. Amino acids: CASSLWTDTDT. The full-length CDR3 reads as CASSLWTDTDTQYF. The gene calls are TRBV7-2 and TRBJ2-3; weak D call: TRBD2 (5 bases). Coverage ceases 3 residues before the CDR3 finishes, and the germline J gene fills in the end. The CDR3 has 14 residues. Trimming removed 2 bases from V and 2 bases from J, with 8 bases in between. The V gene's germline CDR1 is SGHTA and CDR2 FQGNSA.

This clone came up many times. From the germline J gene comes the end of the CDR3, since the read stops 3 residues before it. The V gene is TRBV19, the J gene TRBJ2-2, with TRBD2 as a possible D gene (6 bases). Germline V gene data show CDR1 as LNHDA and CDR2 as SQIVND (reference sequence). V dropped 3 bases and J dropped 0 bases, with 23 bases sitting between them. The CDR3 is made up of 20 amino acids. The chain's CDR3 is CASSIVMGGRPDSNTGELFF. The DNA read from the CDR3 is TGTGCCAGTAGTATTGTTATGGGGGGACGGCCGGATTCGAACACCGGGGAG. Full variable domain (remainder filled in from reference TRBV19 and TRBJ2-2): DGGITQSPKYLFRKEGQNVTLSCEQNLNHDAMYWYRQDPGQGLRLIYYSQIVNDFQKGDIAEGYSVSREKKESFPLTVTSAQKNPTAFYLCASSIVMGGRPDSNTGELFFGEGSRLTVL.

This clone was seen at least ten times. The CDR3 bases that were read are TGCGCCAGCAATCCTTTCCTAGCGGGAGGTAAGAATGAG. Protein: CASNPFLAGGKNE. The whole CDR3 region reads CASNPFLAGGKNEQFF. The V call is TRBV5-1, the J call TRBJ2-1, with 11 positions matching TRBD2. With the read ending 3 residues before the CDR3 end, the germline J gene is used to fill in that end. CDR1 is SGHRS, CDR2 YFSETQ, per germline. The CDR3 has 16 residues. With 6 bases clipped from V and 7 bases from J, the junction kept 12 bases outside the gene matches. Filled out from reference TRBV5-1 and TRBJ2-1, the complete variable domain reads KAGVTQTPRYLIKTRGQQVTLSCSPISGHRSVSWYQQTPGQGLQFLFEYFSETQRNKGNFPGRFSGRQFSNSRSEMNVSTLELGDSALYLCASNPFLAGGKNEQFFGPGTRLTVL.

The table lists this clone with many counts. Read sequence stops 3 residues before the CDR3 end, and the germline J gene provides the missing end. The V and J genes are TRBV7-8 and TRBJ1-2, with 7 positions matching TRBD1. Per germline, CDR1 SGHVS and CDR2 FQNEAQ. With V trimmed by 5 bases and J by 0 bases, 6 bases remained unmatched. This CDR3 region has 15 residues. The CDR3 sequence: CASSPRQGANYGYTF. The part of the CDR3 DNA that was read is TGTGCCAGCAGCCCCAGACAGGGAGCTAACTATGGC.

This clone was counted ten times or more. The DNA ends 3 residues before the CDR3 does, and the rest of the CDR3 is filled in from the germline J gene. V is TRBV28 and J is TRBJ1-4; D might be TRBD1 (5 bases). Germline V lookup: CDR1 MDHEN, CDR2 SYDVKM. CDR3 length equals 12 residues. Trimming removed 8 bases from V and 6 bases from J, with 10 bases in between. This CDR3 is CASGDYYEKLFF. The CDR3 DNA, read in part, is TGTGCCAGCGGGGACTATTATGAAAAA.

This clone has ten or more counts. Read coverage stops 3 residues before the CDR3 terminus; the germline J gene supplies the remainder. The chain recombines TRBV4-1 with TRBJ2-5; TRBD2 might be the D (5 bases). The CDR3 sequence is 14 residues long. Trimming shortened V by 3 bases and J by 3 bases, and 11 bases separated the two germline ends. Germline V CDR1 and CDR2: MGHRA, YSYEKL. The CDR3 DNA, read in part, is TGCGCCAGCAGCCAGGAGCGGACTGAAGAGACC. Its translation is CASSQERTEET. The full CDR3 protein is CASSQERTEETQYF.

The sample holds many counts of this clone. The DNA ends 3 residues before the CDR3 does, and the rest of the CDR3 is filled in from the germline J gene. The chain links TRBV19 to TRBJ2-3, with a weak D call TRBD1 (5 bases). The germline V and J ends were trimmed by 6 bases and 2 bases, with 12 bases remaining between them. Germline CDR1 and CDR2: LNHDA and SQIVND (reference sequence). This CDR3 is 14 amino acids long. The covered CDR3 bases are TGTGCCAGTAGAGACAGATCCCCCACAGATACG. This translates into CASRDRSPTDT. The full-length CDR3 reads as CASRDRSPTDTQYF.

This clone was observed at least ten times. The read ends 3 residues before the CDR3 terminus; that terminus is restored from the germline J gene. The V and J genes are TRBV6-2 or TRBV6-3 and TRBJ1-1; TRBD1 matches at 8 bases. Trimming took 5 bases from V and 7 from J; bases not matched to a gene: 6. Germline-derived CDR1 and CDR2 are MNHEY and SVGEGT. The CDR3 is made up of 13 amino acids. The DNA read from the CDR3 is TGTGCCAGCAGTAGCGGGACAGGAGGTGAA. It yields the protein CASSSGTGGE. The full-length CDR3 reads as CASSSGTGGEAFF.